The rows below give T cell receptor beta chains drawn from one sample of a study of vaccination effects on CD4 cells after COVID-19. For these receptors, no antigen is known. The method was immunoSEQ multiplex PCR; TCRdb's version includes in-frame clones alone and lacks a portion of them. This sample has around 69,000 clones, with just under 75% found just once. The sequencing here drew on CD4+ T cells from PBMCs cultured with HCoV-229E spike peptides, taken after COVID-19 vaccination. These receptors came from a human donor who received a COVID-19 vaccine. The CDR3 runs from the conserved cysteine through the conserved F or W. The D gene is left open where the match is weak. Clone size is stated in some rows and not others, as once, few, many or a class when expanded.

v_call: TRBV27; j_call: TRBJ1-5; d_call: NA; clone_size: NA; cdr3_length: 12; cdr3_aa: CASSFTGQPQHF; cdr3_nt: TGTGCCAGCAGTTTTACTGGTCAGCCCCAGCATTTT
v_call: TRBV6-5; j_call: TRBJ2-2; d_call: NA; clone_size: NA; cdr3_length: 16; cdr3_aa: CASSYQGTGNTGELFF; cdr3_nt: TGTGCCAGCAGTTATCAAGGGACTGGAAACACCGGGGAGCTGTTTTTT
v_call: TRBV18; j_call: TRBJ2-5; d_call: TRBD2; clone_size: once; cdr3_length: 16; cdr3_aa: CASSPLAGGYQETQYF; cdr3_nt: TGTGCCAGCTCACCTCTAGCGGGGGGATACCAAGAGACCCAGTACTTC
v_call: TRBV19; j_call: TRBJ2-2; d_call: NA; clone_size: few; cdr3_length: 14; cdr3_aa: CATKLRGHTGELFF; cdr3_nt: TGTGCCACTAAACTCAGAGGGCACACCGGGGAGCTGTTTTTT
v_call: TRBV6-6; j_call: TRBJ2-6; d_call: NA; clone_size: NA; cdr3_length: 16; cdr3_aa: CASSSTGGRKANVLTF; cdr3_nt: TGTGCCAGCAGTTCCACGGGGGGCCGGAAGGCCAACGTCCTGACTTTC
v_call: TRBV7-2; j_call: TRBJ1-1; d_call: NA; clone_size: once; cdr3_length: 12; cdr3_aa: CASSFSPTEAFF; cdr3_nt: TGTGCCAGCAGCTTTTCCCCTACTGAAGCTTTCTTT
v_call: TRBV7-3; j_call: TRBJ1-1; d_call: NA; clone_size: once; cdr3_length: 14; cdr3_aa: CASSLQGENTEAFF; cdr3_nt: TGTGCCAGCAGCCTCCAGGGAGAGAACACTGAAGCTTTCTTT
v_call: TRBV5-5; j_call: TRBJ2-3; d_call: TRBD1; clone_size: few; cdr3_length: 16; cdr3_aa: CASSYQWTGGTDTQYF; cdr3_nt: TGTGCCAGCAGCTACCAATGGACAGGGGGGACAGATACGCAGTATTTT
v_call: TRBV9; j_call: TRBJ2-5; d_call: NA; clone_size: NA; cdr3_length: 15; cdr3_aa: CASSAYGRGQETQYF; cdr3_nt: TGTGCCAGCAGCGCCTATGGGAGGGGGCAAGAGACCCAGTACTTC
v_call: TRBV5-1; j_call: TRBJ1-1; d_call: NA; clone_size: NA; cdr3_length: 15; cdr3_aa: CASSLGETLNTEAFF; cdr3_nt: TGCGCCAGCAGCTTGGGGGAAACTCTGAACACTGAAGCTTTCTTT
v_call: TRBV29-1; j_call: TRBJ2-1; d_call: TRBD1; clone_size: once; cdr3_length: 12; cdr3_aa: CSVATGIDEQFF; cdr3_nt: TGCAGCGTGGCGACAGGGATCGATGAGCAGTTCTTC